This T cell receptor beta chain came from a study of blood T cell repertoires in COVID-19. Between the trimmed V and J ends, which lost 0 bases and 4 bases, there was a span of 9 bases. The germline V gene has CDR1 SGHRS and CDR2 YFSETQ. This CDR3 is 14 amino acids long. Here immunoSEQ multiplex PCR was the method, and the copy in TCRdb shows in-frame clones only, minus some. The sample holds about 310,000 clones, roughly nine tenths seen once. The rearrangement joins TRBV5-1 to TRBJ2-3; D is undetermined. The specimen sequenced was peripheral blood. This clonotype was sampled from a woman in her twenties or thirties with COVID-19, enrolled during active disease. The CDR3 DNA reads as TGCGCCAGCAGCTTGGATGGGCCCCCAGATACGCAGTATTTT. It translates to CASSLDGPPDTQYF.